This T cell receptor (beta chain) came from a study of PD-L1 blockade in urothelial cancer. Study-wide background: Male patients with bladder-origin urothelial cancer numbered about nine tenths of the roughly 29. Per blood sample, T cells had a median of about 150,000.

The patients' disease, urothelial carcinoma, was locally advanced or metastatic. J was trimmed by 5 bases and V by 2 bases; bases with no gene match: 7. The CDR3 is made up of 15 amino acids. In germline, CDR1 is MNHEY, CDR2 SVGAGI. Synthetic TCR analog templates were spiked into all PCRs individually. Clones were read by immunoSEQ multiplex PCR, and TCRdb kept only the in-frame ones, dropping some. The data show some 24,000 clones, approximately 81% seen once. Specimen: PBMCs, collected around atezolizumab (anti-PD-L1) treatment. This receptor was taken from a man aged 65-85 years with urothelial cancer. This chain joins TRBV6-5 and TRBJ2-7; the match to TRBD1 covers 9 bases. CDR3 amino acids: CASSYQDRGVHEQYF. The CDR3 nucleotides read TGTGCCAGCAGTTACCAGGACAGGGGAGTGCACGAGCAGTACTTC.